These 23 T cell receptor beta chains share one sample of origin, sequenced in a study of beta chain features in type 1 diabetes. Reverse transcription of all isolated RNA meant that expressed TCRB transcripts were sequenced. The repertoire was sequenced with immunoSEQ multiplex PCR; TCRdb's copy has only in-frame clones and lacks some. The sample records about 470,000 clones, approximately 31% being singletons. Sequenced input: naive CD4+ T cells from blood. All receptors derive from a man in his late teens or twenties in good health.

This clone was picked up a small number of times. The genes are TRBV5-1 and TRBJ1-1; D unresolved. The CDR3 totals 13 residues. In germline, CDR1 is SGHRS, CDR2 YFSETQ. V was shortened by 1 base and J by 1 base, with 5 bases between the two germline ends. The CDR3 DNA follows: TGCGCCAGCAGCTTGCAGGCGAACACTGAAGCTTTCTTT. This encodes CASSLQANTEAFF.

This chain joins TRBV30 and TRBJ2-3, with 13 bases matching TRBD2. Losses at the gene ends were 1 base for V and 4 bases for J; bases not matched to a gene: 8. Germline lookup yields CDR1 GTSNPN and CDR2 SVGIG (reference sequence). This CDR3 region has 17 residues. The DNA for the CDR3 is TGTGCCTGGAGTGCCGGACGAACTAGCGGGAGGGCAGATACGCAGTATTTT. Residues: CAWSAGRTSGRADTQYF.

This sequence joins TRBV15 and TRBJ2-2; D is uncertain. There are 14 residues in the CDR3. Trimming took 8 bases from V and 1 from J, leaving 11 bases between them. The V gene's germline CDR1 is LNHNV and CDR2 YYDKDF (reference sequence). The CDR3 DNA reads TGTGCCACCGAATCCAGAAAGAACACCGGGGAGCTGTTTTTT. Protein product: CATESRKNTGELFF.

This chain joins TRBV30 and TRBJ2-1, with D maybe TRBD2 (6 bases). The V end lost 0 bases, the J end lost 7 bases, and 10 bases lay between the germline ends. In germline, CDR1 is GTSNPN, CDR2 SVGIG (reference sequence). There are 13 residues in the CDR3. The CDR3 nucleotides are TGTGCCTGGAGTGTTAGCGGTTTGAATGAGCAGTTCTTC. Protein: CAWSVSGLNEQFF.

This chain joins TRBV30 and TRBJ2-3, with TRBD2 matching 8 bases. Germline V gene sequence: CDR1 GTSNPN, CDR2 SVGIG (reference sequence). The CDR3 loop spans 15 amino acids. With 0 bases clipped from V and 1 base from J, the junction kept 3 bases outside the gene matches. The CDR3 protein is CAWSVRREGTDTQYF. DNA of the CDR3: TGTGCCTGGAGTGTACGGCGGGAGGGCACAGATACGCAGTATTTT.

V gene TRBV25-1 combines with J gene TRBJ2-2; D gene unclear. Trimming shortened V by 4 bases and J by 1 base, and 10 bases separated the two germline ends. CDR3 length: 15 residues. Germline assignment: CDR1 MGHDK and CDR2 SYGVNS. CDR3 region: CASSVYSLNTGELFF. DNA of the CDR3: TGTGCCAGCAGTGTTTACAGCCTGAACACCGGGGAGCTGTTTTTT.

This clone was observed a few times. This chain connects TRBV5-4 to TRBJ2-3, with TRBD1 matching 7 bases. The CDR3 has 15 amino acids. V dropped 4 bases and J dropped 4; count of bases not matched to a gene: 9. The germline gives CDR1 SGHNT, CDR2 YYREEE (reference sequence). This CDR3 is CASSGYRGVSDTQYF. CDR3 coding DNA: TGTGCCAGCAGCGGATACAGGGGCGTCTCAGATACGCAGTATTTT.

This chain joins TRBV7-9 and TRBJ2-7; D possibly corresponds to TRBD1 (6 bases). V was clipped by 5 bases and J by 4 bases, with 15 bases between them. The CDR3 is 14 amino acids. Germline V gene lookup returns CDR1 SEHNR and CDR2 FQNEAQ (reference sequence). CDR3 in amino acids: CASSRTDHPYEQYF. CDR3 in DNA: TGTGCCAGCAGCCGGACAGATCACCCTTACGAGCAGTACTTC. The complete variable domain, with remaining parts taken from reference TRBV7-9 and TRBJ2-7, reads DTGVSQNPRHKITKRGQNVTFRCDPISEHNRLYWYRQTLGQGPEFLTYFQNEAQLEKSRLLSDRFSAERPKGSFSTLEIQRTEQGDSAMYLCASSRTDHPYEQYFGPGTRLTVT.

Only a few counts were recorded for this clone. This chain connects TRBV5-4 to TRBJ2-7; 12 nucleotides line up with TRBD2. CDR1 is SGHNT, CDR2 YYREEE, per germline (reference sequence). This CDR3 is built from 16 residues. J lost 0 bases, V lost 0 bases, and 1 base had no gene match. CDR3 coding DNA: TGTGCCAGCAGCTTGGGACTAGCGGGAGCCTCCTACGAGCAGTACTTC. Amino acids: CASSLGLAGASYEQYF. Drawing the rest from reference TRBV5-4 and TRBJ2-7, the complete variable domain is ETGVTQSPTHLIKTRGQQVTLRCSSQSGHNTVSWYQQALGQGPQFIFQYYREEENGRGNFPPRFSGLQFPNYSSELNVNALELDDSALYLCASSLGLAGASYEQYFGPGTRLTVT.

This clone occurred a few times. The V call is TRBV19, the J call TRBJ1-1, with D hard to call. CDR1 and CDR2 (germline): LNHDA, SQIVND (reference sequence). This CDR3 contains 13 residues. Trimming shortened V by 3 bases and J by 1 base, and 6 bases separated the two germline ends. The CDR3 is CASSMQANTEAFF. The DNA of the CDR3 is TGTGCCAGTAGTATGCAGGCGAACACTGAAGCTTTCTTT.

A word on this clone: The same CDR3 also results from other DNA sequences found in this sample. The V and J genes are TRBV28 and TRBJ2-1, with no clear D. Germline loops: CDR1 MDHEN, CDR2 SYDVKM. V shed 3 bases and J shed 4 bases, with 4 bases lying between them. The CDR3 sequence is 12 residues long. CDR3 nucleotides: TGTGCCAGCAGTTTGGGGTACAATGAGCAGTTCTTC. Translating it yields CASSLGYNEQFF. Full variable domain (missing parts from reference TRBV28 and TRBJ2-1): DVKVTQSSRYLVKRTGEKVFLECVQDMDHENMFWYRQDPGLGLRLIYFSYDVKMKEKGDIPEGYSVSREKKERFSLILESASTNQTSMYLCASSLGYNEQFFGPGTRLTVL.

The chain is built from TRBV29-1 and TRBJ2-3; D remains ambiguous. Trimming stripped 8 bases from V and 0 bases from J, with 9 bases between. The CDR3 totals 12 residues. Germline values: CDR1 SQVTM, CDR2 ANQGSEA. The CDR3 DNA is TGCAGCCCTTCCCAGAGCACAGATACGCAGTATTTT. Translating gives CSPSQSTDTQYF.

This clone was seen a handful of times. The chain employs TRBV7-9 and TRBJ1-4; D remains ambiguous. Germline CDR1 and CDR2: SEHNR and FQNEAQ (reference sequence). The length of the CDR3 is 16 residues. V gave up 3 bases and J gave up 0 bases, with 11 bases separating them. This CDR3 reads CASSLIGLATNEKLFF. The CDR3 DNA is TGTGCCAGCAGCTTGATAGGACTTGCAACTAATGAAAAACTGTTTTTT.

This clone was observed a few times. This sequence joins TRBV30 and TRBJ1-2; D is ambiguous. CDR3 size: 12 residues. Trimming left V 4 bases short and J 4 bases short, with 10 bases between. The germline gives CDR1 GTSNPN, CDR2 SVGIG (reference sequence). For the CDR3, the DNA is TGTGCCTGGACGAAACAGAGCTATGGCTACACCTTC. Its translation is CAWTKQSYGYTF.

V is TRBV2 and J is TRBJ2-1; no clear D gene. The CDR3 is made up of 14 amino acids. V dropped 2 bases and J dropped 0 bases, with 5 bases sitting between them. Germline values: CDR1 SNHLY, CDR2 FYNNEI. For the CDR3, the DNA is TGTGCCAGCAGTGAAACAGTCTCCTACAATGAGCAGTTCTTC. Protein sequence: CASSETVSYNEQFF.

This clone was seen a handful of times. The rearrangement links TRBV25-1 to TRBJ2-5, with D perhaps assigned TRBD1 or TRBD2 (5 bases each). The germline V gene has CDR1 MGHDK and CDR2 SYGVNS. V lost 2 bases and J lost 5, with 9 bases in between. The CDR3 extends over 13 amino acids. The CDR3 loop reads CASSEGGSETQYF. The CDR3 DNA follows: TGTGCCAGCAGTGAAGGGGGTTCTGAGACCCAGTACTTC.

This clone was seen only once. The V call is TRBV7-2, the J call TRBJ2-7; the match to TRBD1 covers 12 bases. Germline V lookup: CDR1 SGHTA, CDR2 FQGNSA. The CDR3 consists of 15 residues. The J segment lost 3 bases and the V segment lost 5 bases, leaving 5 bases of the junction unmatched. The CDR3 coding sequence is TGTGCCAGCAGCCAGGGGACAGGGGGCTACTACGAGCAGTACTTC. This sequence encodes CASSQGTGGYYEQYF.

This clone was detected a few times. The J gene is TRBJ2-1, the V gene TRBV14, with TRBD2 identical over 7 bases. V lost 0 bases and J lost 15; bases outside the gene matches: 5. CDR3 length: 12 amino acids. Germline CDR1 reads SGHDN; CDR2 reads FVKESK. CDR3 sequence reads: CASSQEKAGLFF. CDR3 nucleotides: TGTGCCAGCAGCCAAGAGAAAGCGGGACTGTTCTTC.

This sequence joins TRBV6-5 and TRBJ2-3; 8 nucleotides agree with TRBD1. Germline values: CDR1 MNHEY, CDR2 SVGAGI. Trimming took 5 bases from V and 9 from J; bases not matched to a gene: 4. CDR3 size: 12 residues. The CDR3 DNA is TGTGCCAGCAGTCTAAGACAGGGGACGCAGTATTTT. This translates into CASSLRQGTQYF.

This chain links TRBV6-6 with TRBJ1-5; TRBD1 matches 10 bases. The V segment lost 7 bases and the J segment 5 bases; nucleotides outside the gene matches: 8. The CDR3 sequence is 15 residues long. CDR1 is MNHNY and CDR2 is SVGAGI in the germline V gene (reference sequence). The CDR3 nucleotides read TGTGCCAGCACCAGGACAGGGGGGCTCGATCAGCCCCAGCATTTT. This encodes CASTRTGGLDQPQHF.

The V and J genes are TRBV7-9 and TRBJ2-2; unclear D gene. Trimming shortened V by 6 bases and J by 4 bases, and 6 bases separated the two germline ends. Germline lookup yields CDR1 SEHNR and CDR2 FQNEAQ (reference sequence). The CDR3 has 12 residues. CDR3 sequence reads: CASRSFTGELFF. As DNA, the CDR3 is TGTGCCAGCAGGTCCTTCACCGGGGAGCTGTTTTTT.

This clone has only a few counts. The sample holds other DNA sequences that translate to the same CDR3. The CDR3 DNA is TGTGCCTGGAGCCCGGACAGGGACCATGGCTACACCTTC. Translated: CAWSPDRDHGYTF. The chain combines TRBV30 with TRBJ1-2, with 8 bases that match TRBD1. The V gene's germline CDR1 is GTSNPN and CDR2 SVGIG (reference sequence). The CDR3 runs to 13 residues. With 3 bases clipped from V and 6 bases from J, the junction kept 6 bases outside the gene matches.

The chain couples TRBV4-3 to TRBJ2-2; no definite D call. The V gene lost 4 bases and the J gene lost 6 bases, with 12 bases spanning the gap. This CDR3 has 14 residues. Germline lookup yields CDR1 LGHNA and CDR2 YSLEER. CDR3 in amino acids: CASSLAIRAGELFF. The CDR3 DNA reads TGCGCCAGCAGCCTTGCGATCCGAGCCGGGGAGCTGTTTTTT.